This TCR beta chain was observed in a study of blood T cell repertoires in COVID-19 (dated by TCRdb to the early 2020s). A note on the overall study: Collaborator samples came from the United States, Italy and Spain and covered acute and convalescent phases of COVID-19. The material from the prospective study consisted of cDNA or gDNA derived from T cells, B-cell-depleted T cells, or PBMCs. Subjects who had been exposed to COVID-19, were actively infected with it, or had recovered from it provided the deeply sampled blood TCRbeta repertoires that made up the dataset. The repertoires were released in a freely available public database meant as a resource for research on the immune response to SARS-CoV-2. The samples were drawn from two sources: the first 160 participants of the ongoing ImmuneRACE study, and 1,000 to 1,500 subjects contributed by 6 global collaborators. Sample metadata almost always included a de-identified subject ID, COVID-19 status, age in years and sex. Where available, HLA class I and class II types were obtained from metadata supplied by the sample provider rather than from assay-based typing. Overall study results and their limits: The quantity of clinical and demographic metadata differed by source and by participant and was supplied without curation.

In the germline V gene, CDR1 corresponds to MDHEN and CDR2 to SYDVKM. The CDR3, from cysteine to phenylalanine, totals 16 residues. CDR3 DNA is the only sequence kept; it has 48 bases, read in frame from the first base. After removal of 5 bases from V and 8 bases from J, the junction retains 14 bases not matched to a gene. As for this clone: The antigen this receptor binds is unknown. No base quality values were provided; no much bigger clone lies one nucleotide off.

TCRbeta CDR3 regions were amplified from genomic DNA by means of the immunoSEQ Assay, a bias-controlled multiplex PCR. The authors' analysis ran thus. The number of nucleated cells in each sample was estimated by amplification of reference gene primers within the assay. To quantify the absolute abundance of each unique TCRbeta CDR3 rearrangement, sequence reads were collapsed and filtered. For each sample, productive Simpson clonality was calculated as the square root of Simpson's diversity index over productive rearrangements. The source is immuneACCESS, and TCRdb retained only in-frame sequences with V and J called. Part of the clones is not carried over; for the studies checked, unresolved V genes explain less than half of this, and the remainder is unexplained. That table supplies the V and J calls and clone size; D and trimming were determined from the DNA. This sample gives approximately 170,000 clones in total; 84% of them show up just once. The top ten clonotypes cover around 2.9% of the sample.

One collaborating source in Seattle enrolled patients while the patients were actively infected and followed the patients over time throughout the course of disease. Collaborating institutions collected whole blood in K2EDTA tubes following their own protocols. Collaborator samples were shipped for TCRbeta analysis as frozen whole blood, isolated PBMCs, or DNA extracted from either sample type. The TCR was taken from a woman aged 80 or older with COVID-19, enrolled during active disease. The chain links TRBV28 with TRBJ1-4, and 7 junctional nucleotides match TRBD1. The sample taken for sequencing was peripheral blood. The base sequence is TGTGCCAGCAGTCGACCCAAGGGGGCGACGGGGGAAAAACTGTTTTTT. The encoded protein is CASSRPKGATGEKLFF.